This T cell receptor beta chain originates from a study of T-cell memory formation after mild COVID-19. Regarding the study as a whole: Day 15 to 85 contracting clones showed balanced CD4/CD8; later expanders leaned CD4+.

Looked up from germline, CDR1 is SGHTA and CDR2 is FQGTGA. The CDR3 extends over 17 amino acids. Trimming pared 2 bases from V and 5 bases from J, leaving 18 bases between. This clonotype occurred once. Its matching antigen is unknown. 5'RACE, which relied on constant-segment primers, yielded TCR alpha and TCR beta cDNA libraries carrying sample barcodes and UMIs. TCRdb fed the 5' RACE reads into MiXCR, producing one record per CDR3 protein. The sample contains fewer than 300,000 distinct CDR3 sequences, about a sixth of which appear only once. The sequence came from a man younger than 35 who had mild COVID-19 (a few samples of this study predate the infection). Cell type and time point are not known. Sequencing was performed on PBMCs or a T cell subset sorted from them (not recorded which). The rearrangement links TRBV7-3 to TRBJ2-2; maybe TRBD2 (6 bases). CDR3 residues: CASSLSPGLLGTGELFF. The DNA for the CDR3 is TGTGCCAGCAGCTTATCCCCGGGACTCCTAGGTACCGGGGAGCTGTTTTTT.